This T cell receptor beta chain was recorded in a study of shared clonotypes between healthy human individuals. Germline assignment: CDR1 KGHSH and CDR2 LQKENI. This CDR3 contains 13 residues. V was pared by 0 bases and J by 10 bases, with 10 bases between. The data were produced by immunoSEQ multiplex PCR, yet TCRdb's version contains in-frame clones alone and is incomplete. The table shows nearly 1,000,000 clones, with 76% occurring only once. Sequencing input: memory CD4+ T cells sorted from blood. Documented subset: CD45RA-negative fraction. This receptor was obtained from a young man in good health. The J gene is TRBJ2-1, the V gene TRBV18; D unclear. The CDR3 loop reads CASSPPGDGEQFF. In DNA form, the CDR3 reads TGTGCCAGCTCACCACCGGGTGACGGGGAGCAGTTCTTC.